These 29 T cell receptor beta chains were all obtained from the same sample, sequenced in a study of cytomegalovirus exposure and HLA in healthy donors. The PCR had 60 Vbeta and 13 Jbeta primers. Some clones are missing from TCRdb's copy, which holds only in-frame ones; the method was immunoSEQ multiplex PCR. The table lists over 100,000 clones, 70% to 80% of them singletons, with under 3% in the top ten. The sequencing sample was made of PBMCs. Every receptor here comes from a woman younger than 30 in good health and CMV-seropositive.

The chain is built from TRBV2 and TRBJ2-5; D perhaps matches TRBD1 (5 bases). The DNA end is more similar to TRBJ2-7, so the J call may be wrong. CDR1 and CDR2 from the germline V gene are SNHLY and FYNNEI. The CDR3 covers 10 residues. The CDR3 nucleotides are TGTGCCAGCGGGGCATACGAGCAGTACTTC. Protein sequence: CASGAYEQYF.

This clone was seen just once. The V and J genes are TRBV7-9 and TRBJ2-5; D possibly corresponds to TRBD1 (5 bases). The V gene lost 4 bases and the J gene lost 4 bases, with 19 bases spanning the gap. The CDR3 loop spans 16 amino acids. Germline V CDR1 and CDR2: SEHNR, FQNEAQ (reference sequence). CDR3 in amino acids: CASSSRIGDYGETQYF. DNA for the CDR3: TGTGCCAGCAGCTCCCGGATAGGGGATTACGGAGAGACCCAGTACTTC.

This chain links TRBV18 with TRBJ2-7, with D possibly TRBD1 on 6 matching bases. The ends were cut back, 2 bases at V and 1 base at J, with 15 bases in the middle. The CDR3 extends over 16 amino acids. Germline CDR1 and CDR2: KGHSH and LQKENI. In DNA, the CDR3 is TGTGCCAGCTCACCATTTGGCAGGGGTGGGTCCTACGAGCAGTACTTC. Its translation is CASSPFGRGGSYEQYF.

CDR3: CASSPGQATNEKLFF. DNA of the CDR3: TGTGCCAGCAGCCCGGGACAGGCGACTAATGAAAAACTGTTTTTT. The chain has TRBV5-4 and TRBJ1-4; 8 bases line up with TRBD1. Germline CDR1 reads SGHNT; CDR2 reads YYREEE (reference sequence). The CDR3 extends over 15 amino acids. V was clipped by 4 bases and J by 2 bases; unmatched bases: 4.

The rearrangement joins TRBV13 to TRBJ1-1, with D possibly matching TRBD1 (5 bases). CDR1 is PRHDT, CDR2 FYEKMQ, per germline (reference sequence). Trimming shortened V by 0 bases and J by 7 bases, and 6 bases separated the two germline ends. The CDR3 covers 12 residues. CDR3 region: CASSLGGGEAFF. The CDR3 bases are TGTGCCAGCAGCTTAGGCGGGGGTGAAGCTTTCTTT.

This clone occurred once. The chain employs TRBV6-5 and TRBJ2-1; maybe TRBD1 (6 bases). V was shortened by 8 bases and J by 5 bases, with 16 bases between the two germline ends. This CDR3 spans 14 amino acids. Germline loops: CDR1 MNHEY, CDR2 SVGAGI. CDR3 DNA sequence: TGTGCCAGCCGGCGACAGGTGGGGCACAATGAGCAGTTCTTC. As protein: CASRRQVGHNEQFF.

The chain combines TRBV5-1 with TRBJ2-7; 7 nucleotides align to TRBD1. Germline lookup yields CDR1 SGHRS and CDR2 YFSETQ. The CDR3 is made up of 19 amino acids. J was trimmed by 2 bases and V by 2 bases; bases with no gene match: 19. In DNA, the CDR3 is TGCGCCAGCAGCTTCCGCGAGTCTCTAACAGGGGAAATAACCTACGAGCAGTACTTC. Its translation: CASSFRESLTGEITYEQYF.

V gene TRBV7-9 combines with J gene TRBJ1-2; D might be TRBD1 (6 bases). With 2 bases removed from V and 8 bases from J, the gap between germline ends came to 12 bases. Germline V gives CDR1 SEHNR, CDR2 FQNEAQ (reference sequence). The CDR3 covers 13 residues. CDR3 DNA: TGTGCCAGCAGCTTAAGGCAGGGGCACGGCTACACCTTC. Amino acid sequence: CASSLRQGHGYTF.

There are a few counts of this clone. The V and J genes are TRBV5-1 and TRBJ1-2; no definite D call. Germline CDR1 reads SGHRS; CDR2 reads YFSETQ. The V and J ends lost 10 bases and 6 bases respectively, with 19 bases between them. This CDR3 is built from 13 residues. The CDR3 is CAVAQTGNDGYTF. The DNA for the CDR3 is TGCGCCGTTGCACAGACGGGAAATGATGGCTACACCTTC.

This sequence joins TRBV5-1 and TRBJ1-5, with D perhaps matching TRBD1 (6 bases). The CDR3 extends over 14 amino acids. Germline assignment: CDR1 SGHRS and CDR2 YFSETQ. Deletions cut 8 bases from V and 0 bases from J, with 12 bases between. CDR3 DNA: TGCGCCAGTTCGACAGGAAATAGCAATCAGCCCCAGCATTTT. Amino acids: CASSTGNSNQPQHF.

The V call is TRBV6-1, the J call TRBJ2-1, with D unresolved. CDR3 size: 10 residues. Between the trimmed V and J ends, which lost 8 bases and 8 bases, there was a span of 7 bases. Looked up from germline, CDR1 is MNHNS and CDR2 is SASEGT. CDR3 DNA sequence: TGTGCCAGCGCTATCTATGAGCAGTTCTTC. Amino acids: CASAIYEQFF.

The V call is TRBV2, the J call TRBJ1-6; D possibly corresponds to TRBD1 (5 bases). V shed 6 bases and J shed 6 bases, with 9 bases lying between them. Germline-derived CDR1 and CDR2 are SNHLY and FYNNEI. This CDR3 comprises 13 residues. CDR3 bases: TGTGCCAGCAGGGGACTGTCTAATTCACCCCTCCACTTT. It is translated as CASRGLSNSPLHF.

The CDR3, as DNA: TGTGCCAGCAGCTTAGGGCAGGGTTGGGATGAGCAGTTCTTC. Its protein is CASSLGQGWDEQFF. The chain carries TRBV11-3 and TRBJ2-1, with D perhaps matching TRBD1 (5 bases). Germline V gene lookup returns CDR1 SGHNT and CDR2 YENEEA. Trimming pared 1 base from V and 8 bases from J, leaving 12 bases between. The CDR3 totals 14 residues.

The V gene is TRBV6-1, the J gene TRBJ2-3; D perhaps matches TRBD2 (5 bases). Deletions cut 4 bases from V and 0 bases from J, with 20 bases between. Germline CDR1 MNHNS, CDR2 SASEGT. The CDR3 consists of 18 residues. CDR3 protein: CASSGVRGWGTSTDTQYF. The CDR3, as DNA: TGTGCCAGCAGTGGGGTACGGGGTTGGGGAACTAGCACAGATACGCAGTATTTT.

The chain combines TRBV2 with TRBJ1-5, with unresolved D. Trimming stripped 2 bases from V and 7 bases from J, with 15 bases between. Germline CDR1 and CDR2: SNHLY and FYNNEI. This CDR3 contains 15 residues. CDR3 bases: TGTGCCAGCAGTGAAAAATGGAGGGCCGGGCAGCCCCAGCATTTT. Its translation: CASSEKWRAGQPQHF.

The chain links TRBV30 to TRBJ1-1; D perhaps matches TRBD1 (5 bases). The CDR3 spans 13 residues. Trimming cost V 0 bases and J 3 bases, with 8 bases left between them. Germline-derived CDR1 and CDR2 are GTSNPN and SVGIG (reference sequence). The CDR3 sequence: CAWSVGGDTEAFF. CDR3 DNA sequence: TGTGCCTGGAGTGTCGGGGGTGACACTGAAGCTTTCTTT.

The chain couples TRBV19 to TRBJ2-3, with 7 bases identical to TRBD1. J lost 4 bases, V lost 3 bases, and 1 base had no gene match. Looked up from germline, CDR1 is LNHDA and CDR2 is SQIVND (reference sequence). The CDR3 covers 13 residues. The CDR3 sequence: CASSIQGADTQYF. CDR3 bases: TGTGCCAGTAGTATTCAGGGGGCAGATACGCAGTATTTT.

The V and J genes are TRBV4-1 and TRBJ2-7; D might be TRBD1 (6 bases). The V gene lost 6 bases and the J gene lost 3 bases, with 18 bases spanning the gap. Looked up from germline, CDR1 is MGHRA and CDR2 is YSYEKL. CDR3 length: 15 amino acids. Here the CDR3 DNA reads TGCGCCAGCAGACCTATCACAGGGAATGTCTACGAGCAGTACTTC. Protein sequence: CASRPITGNVYEQYF.

V is TRBV7-8 and J is TRBJ2-7; TRBD1 agrees at 7 bases. J gave up 1 base and V 6 bases, and 9 bases lay outside the gene matches. CDR1 is SGHVS, CDR2 FQNEAQ, per germline. The CDR3 is 15 amino acids. The CDR3 region has the DNA TGTGCCAGCAGTCGAAGGTGGGACAGATCCTACGAGCAGTACTTC. Translating it yields CASSRRWDRSYEQYF.

The rearrangement uses TRBV5-6 and TRBJ2-3; 8 bases match TRBD2. This CDR3 is 16 amino acids long. V gave up 4 bases and J gave up 0 bases; unmatched junction bases: 7. The germline gives CDR1 SGHDT, CDR2 YYEEEE. Here the CDR3 DNA reads TGTGCCAGCAGCCTAGGACTAGCAGCTAGCACAGATACGCAGTATTTT. It encodes CASSLGLAASTDTQYF.

V usage is TRBV7-9 and J usage is TRBJ2-1; unclear D gene. The CDR3 totals 14 residues. The V gene's germline CDR1 is SEHNR and CDR2 FQNEAQ (reference sequence). V was trimmed by 5 bases and J by 8 bases, leaving 16 bases between them. The CDR3 nucleotides are TGTGCCAGCAGCCCCCGGTCGCGTCAGGATGAGCAGTTCTTC. Residues: CASSPRSRQDEQFF.

The rearrangement links TRBV4-2 to TRBJ2-7; a possible D gene is TRBD2 (5 bases). Trimming took 1 base from V and 5 from J, leaving 15 bases between them. There are 15 residues in the CDR3. The V gene's germline CDR1 is LGHNA and CDR2 YNFKEQ. The CDR3 protein is CASSQGGSWRDEQYF. CDR3 nucleotide sequence: TGTGCCAGCAGCCAAGGGGGAAGTTGGCGGGACGAGCAGTACTTC.

J is TRBJ2-7 and V is TRBV5-4, with TRBD2 identical over 8 bases. The CDR3 contains 19 residues. With V trimmed by 3 bases and J by 0 bases, 17 bases remained unmatched. Germline V gene lookup returns CDR1 SGHNT and CDR2 YYREEE (reference sequence). The CDR3 region is CASSSRVWGGRSSSYEQYF. In nucleotides, the CDR3 is TGTGCCAGCAGCTCCCGCGTTTGGGGCGGGAGGTCGAGCTCCTACGAGCAGTACTTC.

The rearrangement uses TRBV5-6 and TRBJ2-6, with 7 bases lining up with TRBD1. The CDR3 spans 19 residues. Germline V gene lookup returns CDR1 SGHDT and CDR2 YYEEEE. After removal of 4 bases from V and 0 bases from J, the junction contained 13 bases not matched to a gene. The CDR3 here is CASSPAGTATYSGANVLTF. DNA of the CDR3: TGTGCCAGCAGCCCGGCCGGGACAGCTACTTACTCTGGGGCCAACGTCCTGACTTTC.

This clone was recorded a few times. For the CDR3, the DNA is TGTGCCAGTACTCCTTCTGGGGCCAACGTCCTGACTTTC. Translating it yields CASTPSGANVLTF. The chain employs TRBV19 and TRBJ2-6; D remains unclear. The CDR3 is 13 amino acids. CDR1 LNHDA and CDR2 SQIVND come from the germline V gene (reference sequence). V lost 7 bases to trimming and J lost 1 base, with 5 bases between them.

The chain is built from TRBV5-1 and TRBJ1-1; 7 bases are a match to TRBD1. After removal of 4 bases from V and 5 bases from J, the junction contained 8 bases not matched to a gene. From germline, CDR1 is SGHRS and CDR2 YFSETQ. CDR3 length: 14 amino acids. CDR3 in DNA: TGCGCCAGCAGCCAGTGGACAGGAGGGACTGAAGCTTTCTTT. This sequence encodes CASSQWTGGTEAFF.

The chain uses TRBV27 and TRBJ2-7; 8 bases line up with TRBD1. Germline CDR1 MNHEY, CDR2 SMNVEV (reference sequence). The CDR3 has 14 amino acids. V lost 8 bases and J lost 3; bases outside the gene matches: 9. The DNA for the CDR3 is TGTGCCAGCTGGCCGGACAGGGAAAACTACGAGCAGTACTTC. This sequence encodes CASWPDRENYEQYF.

The rearrangement joins TRBV30 to TRBJ2-7, with D maybe TRBD1 (5 bases). This CDR3 region has 14 residues. V was trimmed by 0 bases and J by 1 base, leaving 10 bases between them. Germline CDR1 is GTSNPN and CDR2 is SVGIG (reference sequence). The DNA for the CDR3 is TGTGCCTGGAGTGTCAAAGGGGCATCCTACGAGCAGTACTTC. Amino acids: CAWSVKGASYEQYF. The entire variable domain, with the rest obtained from reference TRBV30 and TRBJ2-7, is as follows: SQTIHQWPATLVQPVGSPLSLECTVEGTSNPNLYWYRQAAGRGLQLLFYSVGIGQISSEVPQNLSASRPQDRQFILSSKKLLLSDSGFYLCAWSVKGASYEQYFGPGTRLTVT.

The J gene is TRBJ1-4, the V gene TRBV28; tentative D call: TRBD1 (6 bases). The V and J ends lost 6 bases and 5 bases respectively, with 16 bases between them. Germline CDR1 and CDR2: MDHEN and SYDVKM. The CDR3 has 15 amino acids. The CDR3 region is CASRLLGQGNEKLFF. CDR3 in DNA: TGTGCCAGCAGACTCCTGGGACAAGGAAATGAAAAACTGTTTTTT.